Sequencing of this TCR beta chain was carried out in a study of blood T cells in healthy people across ages. Alongside a J-beta primer mix, a sample-barcoded 5' primer served in a second PCR lasting about 6 to 11 cycles. TCRdb reanalysed the 5' RACE reads using MiXCR and keeps one entry per CDR3 protein. This sample has over 750,000 distinct CDR3 sequences, with around a quarter found just once. The CDR3 has 16 amino acids. CDR1 SGHAT and CDR2 FQNNGV come from the germline V gene. Remarks on this clonotype: One end of the junction varies from germline; a read error may be responsible.

Another study also made use of these data, one on T cells of mothers and their children.

The specimen sequenced was blood. The chain recombines TRBV11-2 with TRBJ1-4; unclear D gene. This receptor was identified in a boy younger than 18 in good health. Here the CDR3 DNA reads TGTACCAGCAGTTTGAGTGGTCGGCAGATTAATGAAAAACTGTTTTTT. Amino acids: CTSSLSGRQINEKLFF.